This T cell receptor beta chain appears in the sequencing data of a study of immune heterogeneity within non-small cell lung tumors. Study overall: Squamous cell carcinomas accounted for a few of the tumors, non-squamous carcinomas for around 10, and 1 was not otherwise specified. The study's findings and limits: Largely, high-frequency T-cell receptor beta clonotypes differed from one individual patient to another. The study found that local T-cell clonality correlated moderately but significantly with local tumor mutational burden (R roughly 0.31).

The authors amplified TCR beta CDR3 by multiplex PCR with 32 V and 13 J primers. TCRdb processed the multiplex PCR reads anew with MiXCR; each CDR3 protein has one entry. The sample comprises roughly 14,000 distinct CDR3 sequences, under 30% of which are singletons, and 5.2% rests with the top ten. Germline V lookup: CDR1 GTSNPN, CDR2 SVGIG (reference sequence). The CDR3 sequence is 14 residues long. V gave up 2 bases and J gave up 3 bases, with 14 bases separating them. Bulk tumor genomic DNA (approximately 600 ng per sample) served as template. Surgical sampling yielded several biopsies per primary tumor (spaced far apart). Curative surgery was performed on patients who had untreated, newly diagnosed non-small cell lung cancer. Every donor was a newly diagnosed non-small cell lung cancer patient having surgery with curative intent. By share, this clonotype ranks as medium-sized. What it binds is not known.

The chain uses TRBV30 and TRBJ2-7, with TRBD2 as a possible D gene (5 bases). This receptor was taken from a man aged 35-49 years with non-small cell lung cancer. The sequencing input was lung tumor tissue. CDR3 sequence: CAWSHWTSIYEQYF. The CDR3 DNA follows: TGTGCCTGGAGTCATTGGACTTCGATCTACGAGCAGTACTTC.